Listed below are T cell receptor beta chains from one sample, sequenced in a study of CD8 T cells in Susac syndrome. Each CDR3 protein gets one entry after TCRdb re-called the immunoSEQ multiplex PCR reads with MiXCR. The table lists approximately 180,000 distinct CDR3 sequences, roughly 94% of them singletons, with 0.099% in the top ten. The sequenced sample consisted of CD4+ T cells from PBMCs. The receptors here all came from a human donor with Susac syndrome. Each CDR3 is given with its conserved first and last residue. The D gene is left open where the match is weak.

j_call,d_call,v_call,cdr3_nt,cdr3_aa
TRBJ1-2,.,TRBV6-2/TRBV6-3,TGTGCCAGCAGTCCGGACGGATACTATGGCTACACCTTC,CASSPDGYYGYTF
TRBJ2-3,TRBD1,TRBV24-1,TGTGCCACCAGTGAACAGGGGGCGGATACGCAGTATTTT,CATSEQGADTQYF
TRBJ2-2,.,TRBV6-2/TRBV6-3,TGTGCCAGCAGTTACTCGAAGGGTAGTCTGAAATCGAACACCGGGGAGCTGTTTTTT,CASSYSKGSLKSNTGELFF
TRBJ2-7,.,TRBV20-1,TGCAGTGCTAGGAGTGTGACCTACGAGCAGTACTTC,CSARSVTYEQYF
TRBJ2-7,TRBD2,TRBV6-2/TRBV6-3,TGTGCCAGCAGTTACTCGCAGCGACTAGCGGGAGGAAACGAGCAGTACTTC,CASSYSQRLAGGNEQYF
TRBJ1-1,.,TRBV30,TGTGCCTGGAGTATAACAGGGCTTAGCACTGAAGCTTTCTTT,CAWSITGLSTEAFF
TRBJ2-5,.,TRBV14,TGTGCCAGCAGCCAAGAGCAGGGAGAGACCCAGTACTTC,CASSQEQGETQYF
TRBJ2-3,.,TRBV19,TGTGCCAGTAGTCCCAACGCCCAGGTGGGCACAGATACGCAGTATTTT,CASSPNAQVGTDTQYF
TRBJ2-7,TRBD1,TRBV28,TGTGCCAGCAGTTTACCCGGGACAGGAGCCTACGAGCAGTACTTC,CASSLPGTGAYEQYF
TRBJ2-1,TRBD2,TRBV4-2,TGTGCCAGCAGCCCGGTAGCGGGAGTGGGTTGGAATGAGCAGTTCTTC,CASSPVAGVGWNEQFF